Listed below are T cell receptor beta chains from one sample, sequenced in a study of cytomegalovirus exposure and HLA in healthy donors. This table comes from immunoSEQ multiplex PCR, and its TCRdb copy is limited to in-frame clones, with some not included. This table holds 130,000 or so clones, 84% found once. Sequencing was done on a sample of PBMCs. Every receptor here comes from a woman under 30 in good health and CMV-seropositive. Both conserved end residues are part of each CDR3. Each record gives: clone size, J gene, V gene, D gene, CDR3 length, CDR3 DNA, CDR3 protein. D genes are given only for firm matches. Rows give clone size only sometimes, using once, few, many, or a class for an expanded clone.

. | TRBJ2-7 | TRBV2 | . | 12 | TGTGCCAGCAGACCTCGGGGGTACGAGCAGTACTTC | CASRPRGYEQYF
. | TRBJ1-6 | TRBV19 | . | 14 | TGTGCCAGTGGAGAGACAGTTAGGGATTCACCCCTCCACTTT | CASGETVRDSPLHF
. | TRBJ2-7 | TRBV27 | TRBD1 | 13 | TGTGCCAGCAAGAGACAGGGATGGTACGAGCAGTACTTC | CASKRQGWYEQYF
. | TRBJ2-5 | TRBV9 | TRBD2 | 17 | TGTGCCAGCAGCGTGTACTCGGGGACTACACTCCAAGAGACCCAGTACTTC | CASSVYSGTTLQETQYF
. | TRBJ1-1 | TRBV6-1 | . | 16 | TGTGCCAGCAGTGAAGTGGCCCTTCGATCGAACACTGAAGCTTTCTTT | CASSEVALRSNTEAFF
. | TRBJ2-3 | TRBV2 | . | 15 | TGTGCCAGCAACGGGCGCGGGGCGGGCACAGATACGCAGTATTTT | CASNGRGAGTDTQYF
. | TRBJ1-2 | TRBV6-1 | TRBD1 | 15 | TGTGCCAGCATAGGGGGGGACAGGGGAACCTATGGCTACACCTTC | CASIGGDRGTYGYTF
once | TRBJ2-6 | TRBV7-6 | . | 18 | TGTGCCAGCAGCGCCCTCAGGGGCGGCCTTTCTGGGGCCAACGTCCTGACTTTC | CASSALRGGLSGANVLTF
. | TRBJ2-5 | TRBV18 | . | 13 | TGTGCCAGCTCACCACAGGGGAAGGAGACCCAGTACTTC | CASSPQGKETQYF
. | TRBJ2-7 | TRBV6-1 | TRBD1 | 14 | TGTGCCAGCAGTCAAGGGACAGTCCCCTACGAGCAGTACTTC | CASSQGTVPYEQYF
once | TRBJ1-5 | TRBV14 | . | 13 | TGTGCCAGCAGCCAAGCAGGGAATCAGCCCCAGCATTTT | CASSQAGNQPQHF
few | TRBJ2-3 | TRBV4-1 | TRBD2 | 18 | TGCGCCAGCAGTTCTTTAGCGGGGGCGCGTTTAGACACAGATACGCAGTATTTT | CASSSLAGARLDTDTQYF
. | TRBJ2-3 | TRBV5-5 | . | 15 | TGTGCCAGCAGCGGGGCCATAGGGCTCACAGATACGCAGTATTTT | CASSGAIGLTDTQYF
. | TRBJ2-5 | TRBV4-1 | . | 15 | TGCGCCAGCAGCCAAGATGAGCAGCGGTGGGAGACCCAGTACTTC | CASSQDEQRWETQYF
. | TRBJ2-3 | TRBV6-1 | TRBD2 | 14 | TGTGCCAGCAGCTCTAGCGGGGGGCGAGATACGCAGTATTTT | CASSSSGGRDTQYF
. | TRBJ1-5 | TRBV25-1 | TRBD1 | 16 | TGTGCCAGCAGTGGGACAGGGGAATATAGCAATCAGCCCCAGCATTTT | CASSGTGEYSNQPQHF
once | TRBJ1-1 | TRBV18 | . | 15 | TGTGCCAGCTCATCCTTGCGAGGCCGGGACAATGAAGCTTTCTTT | CASSSLRGRDNEAFF
. | TRBJ1-1 | TRBV6-5 | TRBD1 | 13 | TGTGCCAGCAGTACCGGACAGGGTGGTGAAGCTTTCTTT | CASSTGQGGEAFF
. | TRBJ2-2 | TRBV5-1 | TRBD1 | 15 | TGCGCCAGCAGCGCAGGGGACAGCCATACCGGGGAGCTGTTTTTT | CASSAGDSHTGELFF
. | TRBJ2-5 | TRBV10-3 | . | 16 | TGTGCCATCACTGCGGGCCAGGAAGGAGGCCAAGAGACCCAGTACTTC | CAITAGQEGGQETQYF
. | TRBJ1-6 | TRBV27 | . | 12 | TGTGCCAGCAGTTTCCCTAGATCACCCCTCCACTTT | CASSFPRSPLHF
. | TRBJ1-5 | TRBV7-9 | . | 14 | TGTGCCAGCAGTTCCGGACGGGACAATCAGCCCCAGCATTTT | CASSSGRDNQPQHF
. | TRBJ2-6 | TRBV19 | TRBD1 | 15 | TGTGCCAGGGACGGGACAGCCTTCTGGGCCAACGTCCTGACTTTC | CARDGTAFWANVLTF
. | TRBJ2-1 | TRBV7-3 | . | 16 | TGTGCCAGCAGCACTGGACTTTCCCCTGGCTACAATGAGCAGTTCTTC | CASSTGLSPGYNEQFF
. | TRBJ2-7 | TRBV11-3 | TRBD1 | 13 | TGTGCCAGCAGCGCGGCAGGGGGCTACGAGCAGTACTTC | CASSAAGGYEQYF
. | TRBJ1-2 | TRBV27 | . | 14 | TGTGCCAGCAGTTTATCTTGGGAGAACTATGGCTACACCTTC | CASSLSWENYGYTF
. | TRBJ2-7 | TRBV5-6 | . | 13 | TGTGCCAGCAGCGGTGGGGGCTCCTACGAGCAGTACTTC | CASSGGGSYEQYF